This entry lists 3 T cell receptor beta chains sequenced from one sample in a study of blood T cell repertoires in COVID-19. The method was immunoSEQ multiplex PCR; TCRdb's version includes in-frame clones alone and lacks a portion of them. The repertoire consists of roughly 57,000 clones, with roughly nine tenths occurring once and the leading ten covering approximately 3%. The sequencing sample was made of peripheral blood. The source of these receptors is a human donor in a cohort sampled during active COVID-19.

The chain carries TRBV3-1 (or the pseudogene TRBV3-2) and TRBJ1-2; no definite D call. V was pared by 1 base and J by 8 bases, with 11 bases between. Germline-derived CDR1 and CDR2 are LGHDT and YNNKEL (reference sequence). This CDR3 comprises 13 residues. The CDR3: CASSQGLPGGYTF. DNA of the CDR3: TGTGCCAGCAGCCAAGGGTTACCAGGAGGCTACACCTTC.

V and J are TRBV2 and TRBJ2-1; TRBD2 aligns across 8 bases. Germline CDR1 is SNHLY and CDR2 is FYNNEI. This CDR3 is 15 amino acids long. V dropped 2 bases and J dropped 8; count of bases not matched to a gene: 8. The CDR3 nucleotides read TGTGCCAGCAGTGAAACGGGGGGGCTGACCGATGAGCAGTTCTTC. It is translated as CASSETGGLTDEQFF. Looking up the rest from reference TRBV2 and TRBJ2-1 gives the full variable domain: EPEVTQTPSHQVTQMGQEVILRCVPISNHLYFYWYRQILGQKVEFLVSFYNNEISEKSEIFDDQFSVERPDGSNFTLKIRSTKLEDSAMYFCASSETGGLTDEQFFGPGTRLTVL.

The rearrangement uses TRBV3-1 (or the pseudogene TRBV3-2) and TRBJ2-3; tentative D call: TRBD2 (5 bases). The CDR3 is 14 residues long. Germline V gene sequence: CDR1 LGHDT, CDR2 YNNKEL (reference sequence). Trimming shortened V by 2 bases and J by 6 bases, and 12 bases separated the two germline ends. DNA for the CDR3: TGTGCCAGCAGCCAAAGGACTCCCGTGGATACGCAGTATTTT. As protein: CASSQRTPVDTQYF.